Described below is a single TCR beta chain sequence and its context. Its target is not known. Germline assignment: CDR1 SGHNT and CDR2 YYREEE (reference sequence). V gave up 0 bases and J gave up 9 bases, with 13 bases separating them. CDR3 size: 14 residues. The data belong to a study of Ad26.COV2.S vaccination and SARS-CoV-2 variants. About the study: The donor participated in the COV1001 trial, in its Ad26.COV2.S arm.

Indicated treatment: 15 to 20 received Ad26.COV2.S at low or high dose, single or two shots; 5 received placebo; per-sample allocation not given. Samples were taken on day 63 after the first vaccine or placebo injection. At a Boston site, the person donating was an adult of 18-55 years. Whole-study findings and limits: Breadth, reportedly substantial, characterized the spike-specific CD8+ and CD4+ T cell responses after vaccination. The TCR breadth and depth analyses may have understated or missed part of the total T cell responses.

Clones were read by immunoSEQ multiplex PCR, and TCRdb kept only the in-frame ones, dropping some. There are 450,000 to 550,000 clones in the sample; about 89% occur only once, and roughly 1.7% lies in the top ten. The clonotype was recovered from a person between 18 and 65 years old who received the Ad26.COV2.S COVID-19 vaccine or a placebo. The sample in question was peripheral blood, obtained in a trial of Ad26.COV2.S vaccine versus placebo. The chain joins TRBV5-4 to TRBJ2-1, with D unresolved. CDR3 in DNA: TGTGCCAGCAGCTTGGGGGAATTTTTTAGTGAGCAGTTCTTC. Protein sequence: CASSLGEFFSEQFF.